Below are 13 T cell receptor beta chains sequenced from a single sample in a study of PD-1 blockade in classical Hodgkin lymphoma. Every patient relapsed after autologous stem cell transplantation, and brentuximab vedotin exposure varied. Assay used: immunoSEQ multiplex PCR; TCRdb lists only in-frame clones, some missing. The data contain over 35,000 clones, about 88% of them singletons. The source material was peripheral blood mononuclear cells (PBMCs), sampled before the second cycle of nivolumab. These receptors were obtained from a human donor with classical Hodgkin lymphoma.

V is TRBV4-3 and J is TRBJ2-3, with D perhaps being TRBD1 or TRBD2 (5 bases each). V lost 0 bases, J lost 2 bases, and 24 bases lay in between. The length of the CDR3 is 20 residues. Germline V CDR1 and CDR2: LGHNA, YSLEER. The CDR3 sequence: CASSQDHPGAESDDTDTQYF. The CDR3 DNA reads as TGCGCCAGCAGCCAAGATCATCCCGGGGCAGAATCGGACGACACAGATACGCAGTATTTT.

The chain couples TRBV2 to TRBJ2-7, with 9 bases aligning to TRBD1. J was trimmed by 1 base and V by 5 bases; bases with no gene match: 6. The CDR3 extends over 15 amino acids. CDR1 and CDR2 (germline): SNHLY, FYNNEI. The chain's CDR3 is CASSTDRGRSYEQYF. CDR3 coding DNA: TGTGCCAGCAGTACGGACAGGGGACGATCCTACGAGCAGTACTTC.

The gene calls are TRBV21-1 and TRBJ2-7; the DNA was not compared with TRBD1, the D call given in the table. TRBV21-1 is a known pseudogene. This CDR3 is built from 16 residues. For the CDR3, the DNA is TGTGCCAGCAGGAAGGGTATCCGGGACAGGGTCTACGAGCAGTACTTC. Amino acid sequence: CASRKGIRDRVYEQYF.

CDR3 loop: CARSPGLAGEGEQFF. CDR3 nucleotide sequence: TGTGCCAGAAGCCCGGGACTAGCGGGGGAGGGTGAGCAGTTCTTC. The V call is TRBV5-3, the J call TRBJ2-1; 14 positions agree with TRBD2. TRBV5-3 is an open reading frame whose function is uncertain. This CDR3 comprises 15 residues. The trim removed 4 bases at V and 9 bases at J, leaving 6 bases unmatched.

The V call is TRBV6-1, the J call TRBJ1-1, with 8 bases lining up with TRBD1. With 6 bases clipped from V and 4 bases from J, the junction kept 10 bases outside the gene matches. The CDR3 is 15 residues long. The germline V gene encodes CDR1 MNHNS and CDR2 SASEGT. CDR3 residues: CASRSDRGRSTEAFF. As DNA, the CDR3 is TGTGCCAGCAGATCCGACAGGGGTCGGAGCACTGAAGCTTTCTTT.

The chain recombines TRBV7-9 with TRBJ1-2; possibly TRBD1 for D (6 bases). Germline V CDR1 and CDR2: SEHNR, FQNEAQ (reference sequence). This CDR3 spans 13 amino acids. With 3 bases removed from V and 8 bases from J, the gap between germline ends came to 13 bases. In DNA form, the CDR3 reads TGTGCCAGCAGCTTCGGACAGATCAGGGGCTACACCTTC. Protein product: CASSFGQIRGYTF. Full variable domain (rest looked up from reference TRBV7-9 and TRBJ1-2): DTGVSQNPRHKITKRGQNVTFRCDPISEHNRLYWYRQTLGQGPEFLTYFQNEAQLEKSRLLSDRFSAERPKGSFSTLEIQRTEQGDSAMYLCASSFGQIRGYTFGSGTRLTVV.

The chain carries TRBV6-4 and TRBJ2-5, with 11 bases matching TRBD2. The germline gives CDR1 MRHNA, CDR2 SNTAGT. This CDR3 spans 15 amino acids. The V segment lost 3 bases and the J segment 1 base; nucleotides outside the gene matches: 1. The CDR3 nucleotides read TGTGCCAGCAGTGAGACTAGCGGGACCCAAGAGACCCAGTACTTC. Its translation: CASSETSGTQETQYF.

This chain links TRBV28 with TRBJ1-1; D gene unclear. The CDR3 runs to 13 residues. The germline gives CDR1 MDHEN, CDR2 SYDVKM. The ends were cut back, 6 bases at V and 4 bases at J, with 12 bases in the middle. DNA of the CDR3: TGTGCCAGCAGGCTTTGGGGAACCACTGAAGCTTTCTTT. Translation gives CASRLWGTTEAFF.

The CDR3: CASSTGTSTYEQYF. CDR3 coding DNA: TGTGCCAGCAGCACCGGGACTTCCACCTACGAGCAGTACTTC. The chain uses TRBV25-1 and TRBJ2-7, with D maybe TRBD2 (6 bases). This CDR3 is built from 14 residues. With 6 bases removed from V and 2 bases from J, the gap between germline ends came to 14 bases. Germline loops: CDR1 MGHDK, CDR2 SYGVNS.

The CDR3, as DNA: TGTGCCAGTTGGAAGCGGGAGGACTACGAGCAGTACTTC. Encoded protein: CASWKREDYEQYF. This chain connects TRBV28 to TRBJ2-7; 9 bases match TRBD2. Looked up from germline, CDR1 is MDHEN and CDR2 is SYDVKM. The CDR3 runs to 13 residues. V was pared by 9 bases and J by 3 bases, with 6 bases of the junction left unmatched.

CDR3 loop: CASSLNSHQPQHF. DNA of the CDR3: TGTGCCAGCAGCTTGAATTCCCATCAGCCCCAGCATTTT. This chain uses TRBV5-5 with TRBJ1-5; D not certain. The CDR3 totals 13 residues. Germline CDR1 and CDR2: SGHKS and YYEKEE (reference sequence). V was clipped by 1 base and J by 5 bases, with 7 bases between them.

This chain uses TRBV6-6 with TRBJ1-6; no reliable D call. CDR3 length: 15 amino acids. Germline V CDR1 and CDR2: MNHNY, SVGAGI (reference sequence). Trimming took 5 bases from V and 4 from J, leaving 12 bases between them. CDR3 coding DNA: TGTGCCAGCAGTCCGGACCTGCCTTATAATTCACCCCTCCACTTT. Translation: CASSPDLPYNSPLHF.

J is TRBJ1-3 and V is TRBV19, with D perhaps matching TRBD1 (6 bases). The germline V and J ends were trimmed by 3 bases and 1 base, with 7 bases remaining between them. CDR3 length: 14 residues. CDR1 is LNHDA, CDR2 SQIVND, per germline (reference sequence). The CDR3 bases are TGTGCCAGTAGTATGGGGACATCTGGAAACACCATATATTTT. Its translation: CASSMGTSGNTIYF. Filled out from reference TRBV19 and TRBJ1-3, the complete variable domain reads DGGITQSPKYLFRKEGQNVTLSCEQNLNHDAMYWYRQDPGQGLRLIYYSQIVNDFQKGDIAEGYSVSREKKESFPLTVTSAQKNPTAFYLCASSMGTSGNTIYFGEGSWLTVV.